One and the same sample provided the 13 T cell receptor beta chains below, sequenced in a study of blood T cells in healthy people across ages. The authors ran a second PCR of about 7 to 11 cycles using a sample-barcoded 5' primer and a J-beta primer mix. Each CDR3 protein gets one entry after TCRdb re-called the 5' RACE reads with MiXCR. Of around 900,000 distinct CDR3 sequences detected, roughly 47% appear once; the ten largest clones hold over 20%. The specimen sequenced was blood. Receptors originate from a woman aged 55-75 years in good health.

This clonotype was counted ten times or more. The V and J genes are TRBV7-9 and TRBJ1-5; D is unresolved. Germline CDR1 SEHNR, CDR2 FQNEAQ (reference sequence). V was trimmed by 1 base and J by 4 bases, leaving 2 bases between them. This CDR3 contains 12 residues. CDR3 bases: TGTGCCAGCAGCTTAGGGAATCAGCCCCAGCATTTT. Amino acids: CASSLGNQPQHF.

CDR3 in amino acids: CASSAKNTDTQYF. In DNA form, the CDR3 reads TGTGCCAGCAGCGCCAAAAACACAGATACGCAGTATTTT. V gene TRBV7-9 combines with J gene TRBJ2-3; D remains ambiguous. V lost 5 bases and J 2 bases, leaving 8 bases between the germline ends. The germline CDR1 and CDR2 sequences are SEHNR and FQNEAQ (reference sequence). The CDR3 length is 13 residues.

This clonotype was detected only once. The V call is TRBV28, the J call TRBJ1-5; D is unclear. CDR1 MDHEN and CDR2 SYDVKM come from the germline V gene. This CDR3 has 15 amino acids. Trimming shortened V by 4 bases and J by 7 bases, and 17 bases separated the two germline ends. The CDR3 reads CASSSPGVPVQPQHF. The CDR3 DNA is TGTGCCAGCAGTTCCCCTGGGGTCCCCGTACAGCCCCAGCATTTT.

V and J are TRBV3-1 and TRBJ1-1, with TRBD1 matching over 10 bases. V lost 4 bases and J lost 0; bases outside the gene matches: 2. This CDR3 comprises 15 residues. Germline-derived CDR1 and CDR2 are LGHDT and YNNKEL (reference sequence). The CDR3: CASSPGQGVNTEAFF. The CDR3 DNA is TGTGCCAGCAGCCCCGGACAGGGGGTGAACACTGAAGCTTTCTTT.

This clonotype was picked up a small number of times. This chain joins TRBV12-3 or TRBV12-4 and TRBJ1-2, with D tentatively TRBD1 (6 bases). The CDR3 sequence is 15 residues long. V lost 3 bases and J lost 2, with 13 bases in between. This CDR3 reads CASSFQGQGNYGYTF. DNA for the CDR3: TGTGCCAGCAGTTTTCAAGGGCAGGGGAACTATGGCTACACCTTC.

The chain is built from TRBV5-1 and TRBJ1-2; 9 bases match TRBD1. CDR3 size: 15 residues. The junction had 4 bases not matched to a gene; V was cut back by 3 bases and J by 1 base. Germline V lookup: CDR1 SGHRS, CDR2 YFSETQ. The CDR3 DNA sequence: TGCGCCAGCAGCTCCGGGACAGGGAATAACTATGGCTACACCTTC. Its translation: CASSSGTGNNYGYTF.

This clonotype was counted ten times or more. The V call is TRBV7-2, the J call TRBJ2-1; unclear D gene. The CDR3 runs to 13 residues. Germline V lookup: CDR1 SGHTA, CDR2 FQGNSA. The germline V and J ends were trimmed by 10 bases and 8 bases, with 18 bases remaining between them. The CDR3 DNA sequence: TGTGCCACCCAAAACCAGCTGGGCTATGAGCAGTTCTTC. Its protein product is CATQNQLGYEQFF.

This clonotype showed up just a few times. The chain links TRBV4-2 to TRBJ2-5; the match to TRBD2 covers 8 bases. This CDR3 contains 15 residues. The J segment lost 5 bases and the V segment lost 4 bases, leaving 9 bases of the junction unmatched. The germline gives CDR1 LGHNA, CDR2 YNFKEQ. As DNA, the CDR3 is TGTGCCAGCAGCCTTAGGAGCGGGAGTAGGGAGACCCAGTACTTC. This translates into CASSLRSGSRETQYF.

V gene TRBV21-1 combines with J gene TRBJ2-7; the table gives TRBD1 as D, unverified against the DNA. TRBV21-1 is reported as a pseudogene. This CDR3 is built from 15 residues. CDR3 region: CASSKVGERAYEQYF. In DNA, the CDR3 is TGTGCCAGCAGCAAAGTGGGGGAAAGAGCCTACGAGCAGTACTTC.

V and J are TRBV29-1 and TRBJ2-5; D may be TRBD1 (6 bases). The closer fit of TRBJ2-7 to the DNA end suggests the J call may be wrong. In germline, CDR1 is SQVTM, CDR2 ANQGSEA. The CDR3 is 12 residues long. The CDR3 reads CSVGGHTYEQYF. As DNA, the CDR3 is TGCAGCGTTGGGGGACATACCTACGAGCAGTACTTC.

The chain recombines TRBV28 with TRBJ2-3; 8 nucleotides align to TRBD1. The junction had 1 base not matched to a gene; V was cut back by 7 bases and J by 4 bases. The germline V gene encodes CDR1 MDHEN and CDR2 SYDVKM. The CDR3 is made up of 12 amino acids. In nucleotides, the CDR3 is TGTGCCAGCACAGGGGGCTCAGATACGCAGTATTTT. It translates to CASTGGSDTQYF.

The rearrangement joins TRBV29-1 to TRBJ2-2, with 10 bases lining up with TRBD2. J gave up 5 bases and V 4 bases, and 7 bases lay outside the gene matches. The CDR3 loop spans 15 amino acids. CDR1 and CDR2 (germline): SQVTM, ANQGSEA. The CDR3 DNA sequence: TGCAGCGTTGGGGCTAGCGGGAGAGATACCGGGGAGCTGTTTTTT. The encoded protein is CSVGASGRDTGELFF.

This clonotype has more than one count but fewer than ten. The chain uses TRBV29-1 and TRBJ2-3; D perhaps matches TRBD2 (6 bases). Germline V CDR1 and CDR2: SQVTM, ANQGSEA. This CDR3 is 13 amino acids long. Between the trimmed V and J ends, which lost 4 bases and 6 bases, there was a span of 14 bases. This CDR3 reads CSVVIGTWDTQYF. The CDR3 nucleotides are TGCAGCGTTGTTATCGGGACTTGGGATACGCAGTATTTT.